This is a list of T cell receptor beta chains from one sample in a study of blood T cell repertoires in COVID-19. The assay was immunoSEQ multiplex PCR, and TCRdb's table has in-frame clones only and misses some. The sample comprises some 62,000 clones, 80% to 90% of which are singletons, and approximately 4.3% rests with the top ten. The sequencing sample was made of peripheral blood. The receptors here all came from a human donor in a cohort sampled during active COVID-19. CDR3s include the opening cysteine and the closing phenylalanine or tryptophan. The order of the fields is J gene, V gene, D gene, clone size, CDR3 protein, CDR3 DNA. A D gene is named only where the DNA matches it firmly. Clone size is not always given. Where it is, it says once, few, many or a class for expanded clones.

TRBJ1-1 TRBV5-4 . . CASSLPGETEAFF TGTGCCAGCAGCTTGCCAGGGGAAACTGAAGCTTTCTTT
TRBJ1-2 TRBV5-6 . . CASSLGQVDYGYTF TGTGCCAGCAGCTTGGGACAGGTAGACTATGGCTACACCTTC
TRBJ2-7 TRBV20-1 . . CSARGQLGEQYF TGCAGTGCTCGTGGACAGTTAGGCGAGCAGTACTTC
TRBJ1-5 TRBV30 . . CAWSGTENQPQHF TGTGCCTGGAGTGGGACAGAAAATCAGCCCCAGCATTTT
TRBJ1-5 TRBV28 TRBD1 . CASSLTGRPQHF TGTGCCAGCAGTTTGACAGGGCGGCCCCAGCATTTT
TRBJ2-1 TRBV15 . . CATSTTYNEQFF TGTGCCACCAGCACCACCTACAATGAGCAGTTCTTC
TRBJ2-1 TRBV7-9 TRBD2 . CASSSYSGGAHNEQFF TGTGCCAGCAGCTCTTATAGCGGGGGGGCCCACAATGAGCAGTTCTTC
TRBJ2-2 TRBV18 . . CASSFENPSTGELFF TGTGCCAGCTCATTTGAAAATCCGAGCACCGGGGAGCTGTTTTTT
TRBJ1-2 TRBV5-4 . . CASSLPFQNYGYTF TGTGCCAGCAGCTTGCCGTTCCAGAACTATGGCTACACCTTC
TRBJ1-5 TRBV5-5 TRBD1 . CASSLGGTGNQPQHF TGTGCCAGCAGCTTGGGAGGGACAGGCAATCAGCCCCAGCATTTT
TRBJ2-1 TRBV11-2 . . CASSFIFFPGNEQFF TGTGCCAGCAGCTTTATCTTTTTTCCCGGGAATGAGCAGTTCTTC
TRBJ1-1 TRBV20-1 . few CSASLAVNTEAFF TGCAGTGCTAGTTTAGCCGTGAACACTGAAGCTTTCTTT
TRBJ1-3 TRBV5-5 TRBD1 . CASSTGTGTAGNTIYF TGTGCCAGCAGCACTGGGACAGGGACAGCTGGAAACACCATATATTTT
TRBJ2-7 TRBV11-2 TRBD1 . CASSHQQGWNEQYF TGTGCCAGCAGCCATCAACAGGGGTGGAACGAGCAGTACTTC
TRBJ1-5 TRBV20-1 . . CSASDLSGLNQPQHF TGCAGTGCTAGTGATCTCTCGGGTCTCAATCAGCCCCAGCATTTT
TRBJ1-4 TRBV7-2 . once CASSSRQARNEKLFF TGTGCCAGCAGCTCTAGACAGGCGCGTAATGAAAAACTGTTTTTT
TRBJ2-6 TRBV4-2 TRBD1 . CASSQGSTGRSGANVLTF TGTGCCAGCAGCCAAGGGTCGACAGGGCGGTCTGGGGCCAACGTCCTGACTTTC
TRBJ2-1 TRBV7-2 . . CASSVRLGEQFF TGTGCCAGCAGCGTCAGACTAGGGGAACAGTTCTTC
TRBJ2-6 TRBV18 . once CASSPGSSGANVLTF TGTGCCAGCTCACCTGGCAGTTCTGGGGCCAACGTCCTGACTTTC
TRBJ1-2 TRBV5-1 . . CASSLGQVNYGYTF TGCGCCAGCAGCTTGGGACAGGTTAACTATGGCTACACCTTC
TRBJ2-1 TRBV18 . once CASSPQVDYNEQFF TGTGCCAGCTCACCGCAGGTCGACTACAATGAGCAGTTCTTC
TRBJ2-7 TRBV11-3 TRBD2 . CASSLGTSSVYEQYF TGTGCCAGCAGCCTGGGGACTAGTTCGGTCTACGAGCAGTACTTC
TRBJ2-3 TRBV13 . . CASSLARGDTQYF TGTGCCAGCAGCTTAGCCCGCGGAGATACGCAGTATTTT
TRBJ2-5 TRBV19 TRBD2 . CASSIGLGGQETQYF TGTGCCAGTAGTATCGGGTTGGGGGGGCAAGAGACCCAGTACTTC
TRBJ2-7 TRBV18 . . CASSPSPPYEQYF TGTGCCAGCTCACCTTCCCCTCCCTACGAGCAGTACTTC
TRBJ1-5 TRBV15 TRBD1 . CATSREDRGISPQHF TGTGCCACCAGCAGAGAGGACAGGGGGATTTCGCCCCAGCATTTT
TRBJ2-2 TRBV6-7 TRBD1 . CASSYSVDRTGVTGELFF TGTGCCAGCAGTTATTCGGTAGATCGGACAGGGGTCACCGGGGAGCTGTTTTTT
TRBJ2-7 TRBV18 . once CASSPTSSYEQYF TGTGCCAGCTCACCAACTAGTAGCTACGAGCAGTACTTC
TRBJ1-4 TRBV25-1 . . CASSVRGAAEKLFF TGTGCCAGCAGTGTTAGGGGCGCCGCTGAAAAACTGTTTTTT
TRBJ1-5 TRBV19 . few CASSTGGGSNQPQHF TGTGCCAGTAGTACTGGGGGGGGTAGCAATCAGCCCCAGCATTTT
TRBJ1-5 TRBV3-1/TRBV3-2 TRBD1 . CASSVNTGGPQHF TGTGCCAGCAGCGTAAACACAGGGGGTCCCCAGCATTTT
TRBJ2-3 TRBV7-3 . once CASSKSGGTDTQYF TGTGCCAGCAGCAAGTCAGGTGGCACAGATACGCAGTATTTT
TRBJ2-2 TRBV18 TRBD1 . CASSRQGPAGNTGELFF TGTGCCAGCTCACGACAGGGGCCAGCCGGAAACACCGGGGAGCTGTTTTTT
TRBJ2-1 TRBV5-1 . . CASSLARGNEQFF TGCGCCAGCAGCTTGGCCAGGGGCAATGAGCAGTTCTTC
TRBJ2-7 TRBV5-6 . few CASSFFQADEQYF TGTGCCAGCAGCTTTTTTCAAGCGGACGAGCAGTACTTC
TRBJ2-5 TRBV7-8 . . CASSLRPQEGEETQYF TGTGCCAGCAGCCTCCGGCCTCAGGAGGGTGAGGAGACCCAGTACTTC
TRBJ1-5 TRBV2 TRBD1 . CASNKQGGRTLSNQPQHF TGTGCCAGCAATAAACAGGGGGGTAGGACATTAAGCAATCAGCCCCAGCATTTT
TRBJ2-6 TRBV5-4 . . CASSLFSAGANVLTF TGTGCCAGCAGCTTATTTTCTGCTGGGGCCAACGTCCTGACTTTC
TRBJ1-1 TRBV19 . . CASSTSVRTEAFF TGTGCCAGTAGTACCTCCGTTCGTACTGAAGCTTTCTTT
TRBJ2-7 TRBV7-6 TRBD1 . CASSLAGPGQGREQYF TGTGCCAGCAGCTTAGCGGGACCGGGACAGGGGCGGGAGCAGTACTTC